This T cell receptor beta chain derives from a study of beta chain features in type 1 diabetes. Study observations and caveats: Shorter TCRB CDR3s, moderately but significantly so, marked every one of the four CD4+ subsets in Type 1 diabetes patients.

This clone came up once. Its antigen is unidentified. The whole isolated RNA underwent reverse transcription, so sequencing captured expressed TCRB transcripts. Sequencing was performed with immunoSEQ multiplex PCR; in TCRdb, only in-frame clones are kept and a portion is missing. Counted here are some 120,000 clones, 15% to 20% occurring once; the ten biggest clones make up 2.6%. The specimen was central memory CD4+ T cells from blood. This clonotype originated in a man aged 18 to 30 with type 1 diabetes.

The CDR3 DNA is TGTGCCAGCCTGGGTCCGGCGGGGGCCCCCTACAATGAGCAGTTCTTC. Translation gives CASLGPAGAPYNEQFF. The chain uses TRBV9 and TRBJ2-1; possible D gene TRBD2, 7 bases. The CDR3 contains 16 residues. From germline, CDR1 is SGDLS and CDR2 YYNGEE. The germline V and J ends were trimmed by 7 bases and 2 bases, with 19 bases remaining between them.